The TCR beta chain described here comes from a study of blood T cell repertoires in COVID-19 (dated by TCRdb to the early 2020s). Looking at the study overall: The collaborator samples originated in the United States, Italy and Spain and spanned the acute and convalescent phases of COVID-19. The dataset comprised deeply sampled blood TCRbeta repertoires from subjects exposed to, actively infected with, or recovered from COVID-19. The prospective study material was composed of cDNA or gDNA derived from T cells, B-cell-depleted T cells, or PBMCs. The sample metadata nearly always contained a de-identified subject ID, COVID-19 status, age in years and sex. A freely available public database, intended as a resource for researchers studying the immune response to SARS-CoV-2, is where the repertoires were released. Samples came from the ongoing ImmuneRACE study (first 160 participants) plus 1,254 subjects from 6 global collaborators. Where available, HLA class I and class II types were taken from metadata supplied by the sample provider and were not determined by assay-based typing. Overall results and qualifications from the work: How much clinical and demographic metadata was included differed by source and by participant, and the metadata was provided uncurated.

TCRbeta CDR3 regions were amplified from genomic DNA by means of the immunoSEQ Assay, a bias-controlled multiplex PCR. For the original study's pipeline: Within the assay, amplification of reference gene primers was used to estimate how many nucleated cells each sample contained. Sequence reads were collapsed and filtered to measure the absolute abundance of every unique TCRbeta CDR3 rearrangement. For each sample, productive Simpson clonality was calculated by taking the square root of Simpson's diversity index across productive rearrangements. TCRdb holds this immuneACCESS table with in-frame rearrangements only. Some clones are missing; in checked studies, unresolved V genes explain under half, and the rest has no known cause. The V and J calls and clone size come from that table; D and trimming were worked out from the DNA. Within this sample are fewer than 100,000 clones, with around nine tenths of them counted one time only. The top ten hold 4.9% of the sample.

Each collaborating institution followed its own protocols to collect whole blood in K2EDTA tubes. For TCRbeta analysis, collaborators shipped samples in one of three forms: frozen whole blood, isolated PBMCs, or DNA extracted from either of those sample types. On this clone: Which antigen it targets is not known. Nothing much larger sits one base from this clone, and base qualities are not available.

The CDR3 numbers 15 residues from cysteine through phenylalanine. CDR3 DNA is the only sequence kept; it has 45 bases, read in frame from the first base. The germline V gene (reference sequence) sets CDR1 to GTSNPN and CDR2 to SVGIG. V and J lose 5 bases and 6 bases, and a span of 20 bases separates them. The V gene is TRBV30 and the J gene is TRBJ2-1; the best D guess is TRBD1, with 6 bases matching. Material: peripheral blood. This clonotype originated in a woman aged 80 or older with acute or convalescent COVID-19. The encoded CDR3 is CAWEGVSGRANEQFF. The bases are TGTGCCTGGGAGGGGGTTTCGGGCAGGGCCAATGAGCAGTTCTTC.